Below are 16 T cell receptor beta chains sequenced from a single sample in a study of T-cell memory formation after mild COVID-19. MiXCR, applied by TCRdb to the 5' RACE reads, yields one record per CDR3 protein. The profile shows hundreds of thousands of distinct CDR3 sequences, less than 25% of them singletons. Sequencing was performed on PBMCs or a T cell subset sorted from them (not recorded which). Receptors were obtained from an adult woman who had mild COVID-19 (a few samples of this study predate the infection). Cell type and time point are not known.

V usage is TRBV29-1 and J usage is TRBJ2-7; D remains ambiguous. Per germline, CDR1 SQVTM and CDR2 ANQGSEA. Trimming took off 4 bases at V and 5 bases at J, with 9 bases between the two ends. This CDR3 region has 11 residues. The DNA for the CDR3 is TGCAGCGTTGTAGGCGCGGACGAGCAGTACTTC. Translated: CSVVGADEQYF.

This clonotype was observed at least ten times. The chain carries TRBV5-1 and TRBJ2-1; D gene ambiguous. Trimming stripped 3 bases from V and 6 bases from J, with 4 bases between. This CDR3 contains 11 residues. Germline V gives CDR1 SGHRS, CDR2 YFSETQ. The CDR3 loop reads CASSSANEQFF. Written as DNA, the CDR3 is TGCGCCAGCAGCTCTGCCAATGAGCAGTTCTTC.

This chain joins TRBV6-5 and TRBJ1-2; the D is unclear. Trimming stripped 2 bases from V and 4 bases from J, with 11 bases between. Germline-derived CDR1 and CDR2 are MNHEY and SVGAGI. The CDR3 totals 14 residues. CDR3 region: CASSYRAGRYGYTF. CDR3 DNA: TGTGCCAGCAGTTACCGGGCCGGACGCTATGGCTACACCTTC.

The J gene is TRBJ2-7, the V gene TRBV6-5; no definite D call. This CDR3 has 13 amino acids. The V gene's germline CDR1 is MNHEY and CDR2 SVGAGI. V lost 7 bases, J lost 0 bases, and 10 bases lay in between. The CDR3 loop is CASTRVNSYEQYF. For the CDR3, the DNA is TGTGCCAGCACCCGAGTGAACTCCTACGAGCAGTACTTC.

V gene TRBV20-1 combines with J gene TRBJ2-1; no firm D call. Trimming pared 6 bases from V and 6 bases from J, leaving 18 bases between. Germline CDR1 and CDR2: DFQATT and SNEGSKA (reference sequence). The CDR3 has 14 amino acids. The CDR3 region has the DNA TGCAGTGCCCCCCGGACCGCCCTGGGCAATGAGCAGTTCTTC. Translated: CSAPRTALGNEQFF.

The J gene is TRBJ2-1, the V gene TRBV7-3; 7 bases map to TRBD1. The CDR3 is 13 amino acids. Germline V gives CDR1 SGHTA, CDR2 FQGTGA. V gave up 4 bases and J gave up 6 bases; unmatched junction bases: 3. CDR3 DNA sequence: TGTGCCAGCAGCTCCGACAGGGCCAATGAGCAGTTCTTC. The encoded protein is CASSSDRANEQFF.

The chain uses TRBV5-1 and TRBJ1-2; 7 nucleotides line up with TRBD1. V gave up 4 bases and J gave up 4 bases; unmatched junction bases: 10. The CDR3 runs to 15 residues. From germline, CDR1 is SGHRS and CDR2 YFSETQ. CDR3 in amino acids: CASSPLTGMGYGYTF. As DNA, the CDR3 is TGCGCCAGCAGCCCGTTGACAGGGATGGGCTATGGCTACACCTTC.

This clonotype appeared many times. Germline and junction disagree at one end, which may indicate a read error. This rearrangement joins TRBV5-1 to TRBJ1-5; no clear D. The CDR3 contains 13 residues. CDR1 is SGHRS, CDR2 YFSETQ, per germline. CDR3 DNA sequence: TGTGCCAGCAGTCCCGATAGCAATCAGCCCCAGCATTTT. As protein: CASSPDSNQPQHF.

Remarks on this clonotype: Germline and junction disagree at one end, which may indicate a read error. The chain employs TRBV7-7 and TRBJ2-1, with TRBD1 matching over 8 bases. CDR1 is SSHAT and CDR2 is FNYEAQ in the germline V gene (reference sequence). This CDR3 region has 17 residues. Written as DNA, the CDR3 is TGTGCTAGCAGCCCTAGAACCGGGACAGGTGCCTACAATGAGCAGTTCTTC. Translation: CASSPRTGTGAYNEQFF.

The CDR3 DNA reads TGTGCCAGCAGTGAGTACAGGGGGCGCGAGCAGTACTTC. Protein sequence: CASSEYRGREQYF. The chain has TRBV6-1 and TRBJ2-7; 9 bases line up with TRBD1. V lost 3 bases, J lost 6 bases, and 3 bases stayed unmatched. CDR1 MNHNS and CDR2 SASEGT come from the germline V gene. The CDR3 extends over 13 amino acids.

The chain uses TRBV6-6 and TRBJ2-6, with TRBD2 matching 9 bases. The CDR3 extends over 15 amino acids. CDR1 and CDR2 (germline): MNHNY, SVGAGI (reference sequence). V was pared by 10 bases and J by 1 base, with 5 bases of the junction left unmatched. DNA of the CDR3: TGTGCCACCGTCCTAGCGGGATCTGGGGCCAACGTCCTGACTTTC. This codes for CATVLAGSGANVLTF.

A few counts support this clonotype. The V call is TRBV12-3 or TRBV12-4, the J call TRBJ2-7; maybe TRBD1 (5 bases). This CDR3 comprises 16 residues. Trimming shortened V by 5 bases and J by 3 bases, and 20 bases separated the two germline ends. The CDR3 DNA sequence: TGTGCCAGCAGTAGAATGACAGATAAGAGTAACTACGAGCAGTACTTC. Translated, it gives CASSRMTDKSNYEQYF.

Many counts were recorded for this clonotype. The rearrangement links TRBV7-9 to TRBJ2-5, with 7 bases lining up with TRBD1. The ends lost 8 bases at V and 9 bases at J; junction bases unmatched: 12. Germline V gene sequence: CDR1 SEHNR, CDR2 FQNEAQ (reference sequence). The CDR3 contains 13 residues. The CDR3 loop is CASGSGTVASQYF. CDR3 bases: TGTGCCAGCGGGTCCGGGACAGTAGCGTCCCAGTACTTC.

Only a few counts were recorded for this clonotype. The CDR3 protein is CAWSANYEQYF. CDR3 nucleotides: TGTGCCTGGAGTGCCAACTACGAGCAGTACTTC. The chain couples TRBV30 to TRBJ2-7, with unresolved D. V gave up 1 base and J gave up 3 bases, with 4 bases separating them. Germline V lookup: CDR1 GTSNPN, CDR2 SVGIG (reference sequence). This CDR3 spans 11 amino acids.

The CDR3 region is CASSYARDSIYNEQFF. CDR3 coding DNA: TGTGCCAGCAGTTACGCCCGGGACAGCATATACAATGAGCAGTTCTTC. V and J are TRBV6-2 or TRBV6-3 and TRBJ2-1, with TRBD1 identical over 7 bases. Germline V gene sequence: CDR1 MNHEY, CDR2 SVGEGT. The CDR3 extends over 16 amino acids. J lost 4 bases, V lost 2 bases, and 8 bases had no gene match.

In this sample, this clonotype turned up a few times. The J gene is TRBJ1-2, the V gene TRBV12-3 or TRBV12-4, with D uncertain. V dropped 5 bases and J dropped 8 bases, with 18 bases sitting between them. This CDR3 region has 14 residues. This chain's CDR3 is CASSPGALGEGYTF. The CDR3 bases are TGTGCCAGCAGTCCCGGCGCCCTTGGGGAAGGCTACACCTTC.